The 17 T cell receptor beta chains below come from one sample, sequenced in a study of T cell clonotyping in hematopoietic cell transplantation. Time point reported: recipient sample about 28 days before transplant, after cytoreduction. Some clones are missing from TCRdb's copy, which holds only in-frame ones; the method was immunoSEQ multiplex PCR. The sample records roughly 80,000 clones, 90% to 96% being singletons. Sequenced here: peripheral blood mononuclear cells, sampled before stem cell transplant. Receptors originate from a woman aged 50 to 60 with acute myeloid leukemia. Some clones in this sample may be carry-over from other donors' samples.

The rearrangement uses TRBV30 and TRBJ1-4; the D is unclear. CDR1 and CDR2 (germline): GTSNPN, SVGIG (reference sequence). V lost 2 bases to trimming and J lost 7 bases, with 14 bases between them. The length of the CDR3 is 14 residues. This chain's CDR3 is CAWSTKRRSEKLFF. CDR3 in DNA: TGTGCCTGGAGTACGAAAAGAAGGTCTGAAAAACTGTTTTTT.

The chain links TRBV28 to TRBJ1-5; tentatively, D is TRBD1 (5 bases). Trimming cost V 1 base and J 3 bases, with 22 bases left between them. This CDR3 region has 19 residues. In germline, CDR1 is MDHEN, CDR2 SYDVKM. The CDR3 DNA reads TGTGCCAGCAGTTTATCCCCTCGGGGACCGAGCAGTGCCAATCAGCCCCAGCATTTT. The encoded protein is CASSLSPRGPSSANQPQHF.

The genes are TRBV2 and TRBJ1-1; perhaps TRBD1 as D (6 bases). Trimming left V 6 bases short and J 3 bases short, with 17 bases between. Germline V gene lookup returns CDR1 SNHLY and CDR2 FYNNEI. The CDR3 has 15 amino acids. CDR3 sequence reads: CASREQGTSHTEAFF. The CDR3, as DNA: TGTGCCAGCAGGGAACAGGGTACGAGTCACACTGAAGCTTTCTTT.

V gene TRBV30 combines with J gene TRBJ2-5; tentative D call: TRBD2 (6 bases). Germline V gives CDR1 GTSNPN, CDR2 SVGIG (reference sequence). The CDR3 length is 14 residues. Trimming removed 2 bases from V and 5 bases from J, with 15 bases in between. The CDR3 loop is CAWSQTTRRETQYF. The CDR3 coding sequence is TGTGCCTGGAGTCAAACGACTAGACGTGAGACCCAGTACTTC.

The chain employs TRBV14 and TRBJ2-1, with 8 bases that match TRBD2. The CDR3 runs 17 residues. Trimming removed 1 base from V and 4 bases from J; junction bases left unmatched: 9. Germline V lookup: CDR1 SGHDN, CDR2 FVKESK. Written as DNA, the CDR3 is TGTGCCAGCAGCCAAGGGGTCGGGAGGGCCACGTACAATGAGCAGTTCTTC. It specifies CASSQGVGRATYNEQFF.

This chain links TRBV30 with TRBJ1-5; D possibly corresponds to TRBD1 (5 bases). The CDR3 has 14 residues. V was pared by 1 base and J by 5 bases, with 12 bases between. Germline V gene data show CDR1 as GTSNPN and CDR2 as SVGIG (reference sequence). CDR3 DNA sequence: TGTGCCTGGAGTGCGGGGGGGGGTGATCAGCCCCAGCATTTT. Residues: CAWSAGGGDQPQHF.

The chain joins TRBV7-2 to TRBJ1-1; D gene ambiguous. The germline gives CDR1 SGHTA, CDR2 FQGNSA. V lost 4 bases and J 4 bases, leaving 7 bases between the germline ends. The CDR3 spans 12 residues. The CDR3 DNA follows: TGTGCCAGCAGCTCAATCCCCACTGAAGCTTTCTTT. It encodes CASSSIPTEAFF.

This clone was found once. The gene calls are TRBV28 and TRBJ1-4; no firm D call. This CDR3 has 15 residues. V lost 1 base to trimming and J lost 5 bases, with 11 bases between them. CDR1 and CDR2 from the germline V gene are MDHEN and SYDVKM. In nucleotides, the CDR3 is TGTGCCAGCAGTTTATCGTCCAGCCCCAATGAAAAACTGTTTTTT. It specifies CASSLSSSPNEKLFF.

The chain recombines TRBV4-1 with TRBJ1-1; D call uncertain. CDR3 length: 13 residues. Germline V CDR1 and CDR2: MGHRA, YSYEKL. The V end lost 1 base, the J end lost 1 base, and 4 bases lay between the germline ends. The CDR3 sequence: CASSQAGNTEAFF. The DNA for the CDR3 is TGCGCCAGCAGCCAAGCAGGGAACACTGAAGCTTTCTTT.

This chain links TRBV9 with TRBJ1-2; 7 nucleotides align to TRBD1. V shed 3 bases and J 7 bases; nucleotides not matched to a gene: 12. This CDR3 contains 15 residues. Germline V gene lookup returns CDR1 SGDLS and CDR2 YYNGEE. CDR3 nucleotide sequence: TGTGCCAGCAGCGCCCAGACAGGGTTGAAGGTTGGCTACACCTTC. Its protein is CASSAQTGLKVGYTF. The whole variable domain, remainder taken from reference TRBV9 and TRBJ1-2, is DSGVTQTPKHLITATGQRVTLRCSPRSGDLSVYWYQQSLDQGLQFLIQYYNGEERAKGNILERFSAQQFPDLHSELNLSSLELGDSALYFCASSAQTGLKVGYTFGSGTRLTVV.

This chain connects TRBV27 to TRBJ2-5, with 15 bases that match TRBD2. CDR1 and CDR2 (germline): MNHEY, SMNVEV (reference sequence). CDR3 size: 17 residues. After removal of 7 bases from V and 5 bases from J, the junction contained 11 bases not matched to a gene. The chain's CDR3 is CASKGLAGGRLSETQYF. CDR3 bases: TGTGCCAGCAAGGGACTAGCGGGGGGCCGGTTGAGTGAGACCCAGTACTTC.

The chain links TRBV6-5 to TRBJ2-5; 10 bases are a match to TRBD2. The length of the CDR3 is 16 residues. Trimming removed 4 bases from V and 4 bases from J; junction bases left unmatched: 9. Germline V gene lookup returns CDR1 MNHEY and CDR2 SVGAGI. The CDR3 spells CASSSTGTSVGETQYF. In nucleotides, the CDR3 is TGTGCCAGCAGTTCTACCGGGACTAGCGTCGGAGAGACCCAGTACTTC.

This chain uses TRBV30 with TRBJ2-5; 10 bases are a match to TRBD1. The CDR3 runs to 15 residues. The trim removed 2 bases at V and 3 bases at J, leaving 6 bases unmatched. The germline V gene has CDR1 GTSNPN and CDR2 SVGIG (reference sequence). CDR3 coding DNA: TGTGCCTGGAGTACCGGGACAGGGGTTGAAGAGACCCAGTACTTC. This codes for CAWSTGTGVEETQYF.

The chain links TRBV27 to TRBJ2-7; 7 positions match TRBD1. Trimming took 5 bases from V and 3 from J; bases not matched to a gene: 4. This CDR3 spans 13 amino acids. The germline V gene encodes CDR1 MNHEY and CDR2 SMNVEV (reference sequence). CDR3: CASSLRQGYEQYF. CDR3 DNA sequence: TGTGCCAGCAGTCTCAGACAGGGCTACGAGCAGTACTTC.

V is TRBV5-1 and J is TRBJ2-2; TRBD1 aligns across 7 bases. V lost 3 bases to trimming and J lost 9 bases; unmatched junction nucleotides: 5. The V gene's germline CDR1 is SGHRS and CDR2 YFSETQ. The CDR3 sequence is 13 residues long. This CDR3 reads CASSWTGPRELFF. DNA of the CDR3: TGCGCCAGCAGCTGGACAGGCCCCAGGGAGCTGTTTTTT. Drawing the rest from reference TRBV5-1 and TRBJ2-2, the complete variable domain is KAGVTQTPRYLIKTRGQQVTLSCSPISGHRSVSWYQQTPGQGLQFLFEYFSETQRNKGNFPGRFSGRQFSNSRSEMNVSTLELGDSALYLCASSWTGPRELFFGEGSRLTVL.

V gene TRBV10-3 combines with J gene TRBJ2-7; TRBD1 aligns across 7 bases. The CDR3 runs to 12 residues. V shed 11 bases and J 0 bases; nucleotides not matched to a gene: 4. Germline values: CDR1 ENHRY, CDR2 SYGVKD. The CDR3 nucleotides read TGTGCCTCCGGACAGGACTCCTACGAGCAGTACTTC. Translating it yields CASGQDSYEQYF.

The rearrangement joins TRBV5-1 to TRBJ2-2; 8 nucleotides agree with TRBD2. The germline gives CDR1 SGHRS, CDR2 YFSETQ. The ends lost 4 bases at V and 0 bases at J; junction bases unmatched: 8. The CDR3 has 17 residues. The CDR3 is CASSLTRRGANTGELFF. CDR3 DNA sequence: TGCGCCAGCAGCCTAACCCGGCGGGGGGCGAACACCGGGGAGCTGTTTTTT.